The 31 T cell receptor beta chains in this list originate from one sample, sequenced in a study of cytomegalovirus exposure and HLA in healthy donors. The PCR made use of 60 Vbeta and 13 Jbeta primers. Some clones are missing from TCRdb's copy, which holds only in-frame ones; the method was immunoSEQ multiplex PCR. The sample lists about 190,000 clones, over 70% occurring once. The sequenced sample was PBMCs. Source of these receptors: a man between 25 and 39 years old in good health and CMV-seronegative.

The chain links TRBV7-2 to TRBJ2-2; 9 positions match TRBD2. The ends lost 5 bases at V and 2 bases at J; junction bases unmatched: 6. The germline V gene encodes CDR1 SGHTA and CDR2 FQGNSA. The CDR3 has 16 residues. This chain's CDR3 is CASSLSGGPNTGELFF. DNA of the CDR3: TGTGCCAGCAGCCTAAGCGGGGGGCCTAACACCGGGGAGCTGTTTTTT. Together with reference TRBV7-2 and TRBJ2-2, the CDR3 gives the full variable domain: GAGVSQSPSNKVTEKGKDVELRCDPISGHTALYWYRQSLGQGLEFLIYFQGNSAPDKSGLPSDRFSAERTGGSVSTLTIQRTQQEDSAVYLCASSLSGGPNTGELFFGEGSRLTVL.

This clone was observed a single time. This chain links TRBV5-1 with TRBJ2-2; TRBD2 matches 7 bases. From germline, CDR1 is SGHRS and CDR2 YFSETQ. The CDR3 length is 16 residues. Trimming removed 2 bases from V and 0 bases from J; junction bases left unmatched: 4. CDR3 sequence: CASSFSGLPNTGELFF. The CDR3 DNA reads as TGCGCCAGCAGCTTCTCGGGACTACCGAACACCGGGGAGCTGTTTTTT.

The V and J genes are TRBV19 and TRBJ2-1, with D perhaps TRBD2 (6 bases). Trimming cost V 5 bases and J 2 bases, with 31 bases left between them. The CDR3 sequence is 21 residues long. The germline V gene has CDR1 LNHDA and CDR2 SQIVND (reference sequence). The CDR3 DNA reads TGTGCCAGTAGTGTTTCCCTCCGGGACTTGGGGGTCCAATCCCCCTACAATGAGCAGTTCTTC. Protein: CASSVSLRDLGVQSPYNEQFF.

About this clone: One end of the junction fails to match germline, which may point to a read error. The chain has TRBV28 and TRBJ2-7; 8 bases map to TRBD2. In germline, CDR1 is MDHEN, CDR2 SYDVKM. The CDR3 totals 14 residues. For the CDR3, the DNA is TGTGCCAGCACCGAGACTAGCGCTACTTACGGGCAGTACTTC. As protein: CASTETSATYGQYF.

This clone has just a few counts. The V and J genes are TRBV9 and TRBJ2-1, with 8 bases identical to TRBD1. The CDR3 loop spans 18 amino acids. The J segment lost 4 bases and the V segment lost 4 bases, leaving 16 bases of the junction unmatched. Germline-derived CDR1 and CDR2 are SGDLS and YYNGEE. The CDR3 reads CASSRDRRLVPSYNEQFF. The DNA of the CDR3 is TGTGCCAGCAGCCGGGACAGGAGACTAGTGCCGTCTTACAATGAGCAGTTCTTC.

The V and J genes are TRBV27 and TRBJ2-2; tentatively, D is TRBD2 (5 bases). Germline V gene lookup returns CDR1 MNHEY and CDR2 SMNVEV (reference sequence). V dropped 6 bases and J dropped 1 base, with 18 bases sitting between them. This CDR3 is built from 17 residues. CDR3 DNA: TGTGCCAGCAGCCCTTCCAGCTGGGCGGGGAACACCGGGGAGCTGTTTTTT. As protein: CASSPSSWAGNTGELFF.

The gene calls are TRBV6-5 and TRBJ2-5, with a possible D match to TRBD2 (6 bases). TRBJ2-7 matches the DNA end more closely, so the J call is doubtful. The CDR3 has 15 residues. Germline assignment: CDR1 MNHEY and CDR2 SVGAGI. The CDR3: CASSYFPGSVYEQYF. The CDR3 coding sequence is TGTGCCAGCAGTTACTTTCCCGGGAGCGTGTACGAGCAGTACTTC.

The genes are TRBV9 and TRBJ1-2; D is perhaps TRBD1 (5 bases). Germline CDR1 SGDLS, CDR2 YYNGEE. Trimming cost V 4 bases and J 6 bases, with 13 bases left between them. The CDR3 length is 13 residues. CDR3 residues: CASSKQAGDGYTF. The CDR3 DNA sequence: TGTGCCAGCAGCAAACAGGCGGGGGATGGCTACACCTTC.

This chain uses TRBV7-9 with TRBJ1-6, with D maybe TRBD1 (5 bases). The CDR3 length is 11 residues. Trimming pared 0 bases from V and 15 bases from J, leaving 6 bases between. Germline lookup yields CDR1 SEHNR and CDR2 FQNEAQ (reference sequence). CDR3 region: CASSLAGDLHF. CDR3 bases: TGTGCCAGCAGCTTAGCAGGGGACCTCCACTTT.

The rearrangement uses TRBV6-5 and TRBJ2-2; D is possibly TRBD2 (5 bases). Trimming took off 4 bases at V and 3 bases at J, with 6 bases between the two ends. CDR1 and CDR2 (germline): MNHEY, SVGAGI. This CDR3 contains 13 residues. This CDR3 reads CASSSEDTGELFF. Written as DNA, the CDR3 is TGTGCCAGCAGTTCGGAGGACACCGGGGAGCTGTTTTTT.

This clone has just a few counts. The chain links TRBV5-8 to TRBJ1-5; TRBD1 might be the D (6 bases). CDR1 SGHTS and CDR2 YDEGEE come from the germline V gene. Trimming removed 2 bases from V and 1 base from J, with 16 bases in between. This CDR3 spans 17 amino acids. The CDR3 reads CASSFTGTPQSNQPQHF. The CDR3 nucleotides read TGTGCCAGCAGCTTCACCGGGACACCGCAGAGCAATCAGCCCCAGCATTTT.

CDR3 sequence: CSVERLGGGDTEAFF. For the CDR3, the DNA is TGCAGCGTTGAACGGTTGGGTGGCGGGGACACTGAAGCTTTCTTT. The chain uses TRBV29-1 and TRBJ1-1; D is ambiguous. The CDR3 is 15 amino acids. The germline V gene has CDR1 SQVTM and CDR2 ANQGSEA. V dropped 2 bases and J dropped 3 bases, with 16 bases sitting between them.

The chain joins TRBV13 to TRBJ2-3; 7 nucleotides line up with TRBD2. The CDR3 loop spans 14 amino acids. The J segment lost 3 bases and the V segment lost 5 bases, leaving 5 bases of the junction unmatched. Germline CDR1 and CDR2: PRHDT and FYEKMQ (reference sequence). The CDR3 loop reads CASSLRTSTDTQYF. The CDR3, as DNA: TGTGCCAGCAGCCTCCGGACTAGTACAGATACGCAGTATTTT. The full variable domain, in which reference TRBV13 and TRBJ2-3 provide the parts outside the CDR3, is AAGVIQSPRHLIKEKRETATLKCYPIPRHDTVYWYQQGPGQDPQFLISFYEKMQSDKGSIPDRFSAQQFSDYHSELNMSSLELGDSALYFCASSLRTSTDTQYFGPGTRLTVL.

The V call is TRBV5-1, the J call TRBJ2-5, with 9 bases identical to TRBD1. This CDR3 region has 18 residues. Germline CDR1 is SGHRS and CDR2 is YFSETQ. V lost 5 bases, J lost 5 bases, and 19 bases stayed unmatched. The CDR3 sequence is CASRVNPQGAFGGETQYF. In DNA, the CDR3 is TGCGCCAGCAGGGTCAACCCACAGGGGGCCTTCGGAGGGGAGACCCAGTACTTC.

This chain connects TRBV5-1 to TRBJ1-1; tentative D call: TRBD1 (5 bases). Between the trimmed V and J ends, which lost 0 bases and 0 bases, there was a span of 9 bases. CDR3 length equals 15 residues. In germline, CDR1 is SGHRS, CDR2 YFSETQ. This chain's CDR3 is CASSLVGEVNTEAFF. In DNA form, the CDR3 reads TGCGCCAGCAGCTTGGTGGGGGAGGTGAACACTGAAGCTTTCTTT.

The CDR3 bases are TGTGCCAGCTGCCTGGACAGTACTAATTCACCCCTCCACTTT. Protein: CASCLDSTNSPLHF. V and J are TRBV6-5 and TRBJ1-6, with a possible D match to TRBD1 (6 bases). Trimming left V 8 bases short and J 6 bases short, with 14 bases between. Per germline, CDR1 MNHEY and CDR2 SVGAGI. The CDR3 loop spans 14 amino acids.

This clone showed up just once. The chain couples TRBV28 to TRBJ1-2; TRBD1 matches 9 bases. The CDR3 has 15 residues. V lost 6 bases and J lost 4; bases outside the gene matches: 9. From germline, CDR1 is MDHEN and CDR2 SYDVKM. The CDR3, as DNA: TGTGCCAGCAGCCGGCGGGGACAGGGCGCCTATGGCTACACCTTC. Translation gives CASSRRGQGAYGYTF.

The J gene is TRBJ2-7, the V gene TRBV6-6; TRBD1 might be the D (6 bases). This CDR3 contains 15 residues. CDR1 is MNHNY and CDR2 is SVGAGI in the germline V gene (reference sequence). V dropped 3 bases and J dropped 2 bases, with 14 bases sitting between them. This chain's CDR3 is CASSYQAGATYEQYF. Here the CDR3 DNA reads TGTGCCAGCAGTTATCAGGCAGGGGCTACCTACGAGCAGTACTTC.

J is TRBJ2-5 and V is TRBV5-1; 12 bases are shared with TRBD2. The CDR3 is 16 residues long. V trimming: 5 bases; J trimming: 5 bases; junction bases outside the gene matches: 10. Germline V lookup: CDR1 SGHRS, CDR2 YFSETQ. CDR3 region: CASSPGRLAGVETQYF. DNA of the CDR3: TGCGCCAGCAGTCCGGGAAGACTAGCGGGAGTGGAGACCCAGTACTTC.

The V and J genes are TRBV6-5 and TRBJ1-2; D is possibly TRBD1 (6 bases). The CDR3 runs to 13 residues. V was pared by 6 bases and J by 8 bases, with 16 bases between. Germline V gene lookup returns CDR1 MNHEY and CDR2 SVGAGI. The CDR3 region is CASRSSQGRGYTF. Written as DNA, the CDR3 is TGTGCCAGCAGGTCCTCACAGGGCCGCGGCTACACCTTC.

The chain employs TRBV6-5 and TRBJ1-1; D is possibly TRBD1 (5 bases). Per germline, CDR1 MNHEY and CDR2 SVGAGI. This CDR3 is built from 13 residues. V dropped 5 bases and J dropped 7 bases, with 14 bases sitting between them. CDR3 coding DNA: TGTGCCAGCAGTGAAGCGCCAGGGTTTGAAGCTTTCTTT. Translation: CASSEAPGFEAFF.

V is TRBV11-3 and J is TRBJ2-5, with D possibly TRBD1 on 6 matching bases. Germline CDR1 is SGHNT and CDR2 is YENEEA. Deletions cut 4 bases from V and 4 bases from J, with 10 bases between. CDR3 length: 13 amino acids. CDR3 sequence: CASSSGGAETQYF. The CDR3 DNA is TGTGCCAGCAGCTCTGGGGGCGCAGAGACCCAGTACTTC. Looking up the rest from reference TRBV11-3 and TRBJ2-5 gives the full variable domain: EAGVVQSPRYKIIEKKQPVAFWCNPISGHNTLYWYLQNLGQGPELLIRYENEEAVDDSQLPKDRFSAERLKGVDSTLKIQPAELGDSAVYLCASSSGGAETQYFGPGTRLLVL.

The chain has TRBV18 and TRBJ2-1; possibly TRBD2 for D (5 bases). The germline V gene encodes CDR1 KGHSH and CDR2 LQKENI. Trimming cost V 0 bases and J 9 bases, with 12 bases left between them. The CDR3 extends over 14 amino acids. CDR3 loop: CASSPPIRGLEQFF. DNA for the CDR3: TGTGCCAGCTCACCACCGATCAGAGGGCTTGAGCAGTTCTTC.

The chain carries TRBV19 and TRBJ2-2, with 7 nucleotides matching TRBD2. Germline V lookup: CDR1 LNHDA, CDR2 SQIVND (reference sequence). The J segment lost 9 bases and the V segment lost 5 bases, leaving 12 bases of the junction unmatched. The CDR3 sequence is 15 residues long. For the CDR3, the DNA is TGTGCCAGTAGTCGACTAGCAGAGGCACGGAGGGAGCTGTTTTTT. This codes for CASSRLAEARRELFF.

The chain links TRBV6-1 to TRBJ1-2; D is ambiguous. CDR3 length equals 15 residues. CDR1 and CDR2 (germline): MNHNS, SASEGT. V was trimmed by 0 bases and J by 3 bases, leaving 11 bases between them. Written as DNA, the CDR3 is TGTGCCAGCAGTGAAGCACCCTATGATTACTATGGCTACACCTTC. Translating gives CASSEAPYDYYGYTF.

The chain recombines TRBV5-6 with TRBJ2-5; 13 bases agree with TRBD2. This CDR3 spans 16 amino acids. Trimming cost V 3 bases and J 1 base; bases outside gene matches: 3. The germline CDR1 and CDR2 sequences are SGHDT and YYEEEE. CDR3: CASSSGTSGAQETQYF. CDR3 coding DNA: TGTGCCAGCAGCTCTGGGACTAGCGGGGCCCAAGAGACCCAGTACTTC.

This clone was seen only once. The gene calls are TRBV4-2 and TRBJ2-1, with D possibly TRBD2 on 5 matching bases. CDR1 LGHNA and CDR2 YNFKEQ come from the germline V gene. V was pared by 1 base and J by 4 bases, with 17 bases between. The CDR3 totals 17 residues. CDR3 DNA: TGTGCCAGCAGCCAAGGATCGACCAGCGGATTTTACAATGAGCAGTTCTTC. This codes for CASSQGSTSGFYNEQFF.

This chain joins TRBV5-6 and TRBJ1-1, with TRBD1 matching 12 bases. The CDR3 is 14 residues long. Germline-derived CDR1 and CDR2 are SGHDT and YYEEEE. J lost 12 bases, V lost 4 bases, and 10 bases had no gene match. The DNA of the CDR3 is TGTGCCAGCAGCCGAAATTCCGGGACAGGGGGCTCTTTCTTT. This translates into CASSRNSGTGGSFF.

The rearrangement joins TRBV5-1 to TRBJ2-7; TRBD2 is a possible D gene (5 bases). Trimming pared 1 base from V and 1 base from J, leaving 15 bases between. CDR1 and CDR2 (germline): SGHRS, YFSETQ. There are 16 residues in the CDR3. CDR3: CASSLIGGRQSYEQYF. DNA of the CDR3: TGCGCCAGCAGCTTGATCGGAGGTCGTCAGTCCTACGAGCAGTACTTC.

The gene calls are TRBV4-1 and TRBJ2-7, with 13 bases matching TRBD2. The CDR3 consists of 15 residues. Germline loops: CDR1 MGHRA, CDR2 YSYEKL. J lost 2 bases, V lost 4 bases, and 2 bases had no gene match. CDR3 DNA: TGCGCCAGCAGCCGACTAGCGGGGGGCGCCTACGAGCAGTACTTC. This gives the protein CASSRLAGGAYEQYF.

This clone was seen a single time. The V and J genes are TRBV7-6 and TRBJ2-1; 7 bases are shared with TRBD2. The V gene's germline CDR1 is SGHVS and CDR2 FNYEAQ. The V and J ends lost 4 bases and 5 bases, in that order; junction bases with no gene match: 8. The CDR3 spans 15 residues. The CDR3 reads CASSWGGLTDNEQFF. The CDR3 DNA follows: TGTGCCAGCAGCTGGGGGGGACTAACAGACAATGAGCAGTTCTTC.